Listed below are T cell receptor beta chains from one sample, sequenced in a study of blood T cell repertoires in COVID-19. The method was immunoSEQ multiplex PCR; TCRdb's version includes in-frame clones alone and lacks a portion of them. The sample has 100,000 to 150,000 clones, about 81% seen once. Sequences were obtained from peripheral blood. The source of these receptors is a man younger than 40 with COVID-19, enrolled during active disease. CDR3s include the opening cysteine and the closing phenylalanine or tryptophan. Each record gives: clone size, V gene, D gene, J gene, CDR3 protein, CDR3 DNA. The D gene is left open where the match is weak. For some rows the clone size is stated as once, few or many, or as a class when expanded; others skip it.

once,TRBV11-2,-,TRBJ1-1,CASRGPGTEAFF,TGTGCCAGCAGGGGTCCGGGAACTGAAGCTTTCTTT
-,TRBV28,-,TRBJ1-5,CASRGSGDYSNQPQHF,TGTGCCAGCAGGGGGAGCGGCGATTATAGCAATCAGCCCCAGCATTTT
once,TRBV30,-,TRBJ1-6,CAWTRTVSSPLHF,TGTGCCTGGACCCGGACAGTGAGTTCACCCCTCCACTTT
-,TRBV6-5,TRBD1,TRBJ1-5,CASSRGQGNQPQHF,TGTGCCAGCAGTCGCGGACAGGGCAATCAGCCCCAGCATTTT
-,TRBV18,TRBD1,TRBJ1-1,CASSPPDRANTEAFF,TGTGCCAGCTCACCACCTGACAGGGCGAACACTGAAGCTTTCTTT
-,TRBV4-1,TRBD1,TRBJ1-2,CASSQVGSGTAYGYTF,TGCGCCAGCAGCCAAGTCGGGTCGGGGACAGCCTATGGCTACACCTTC
-,TRBV18,-,TRBJ1-1,CASSNEMLRTEAFF,TGTGCCAGCTCAAACGAGATGTTAAGAACTGAAGCTTTCTTT
-,TRBV3-1/TRBV3-2,-,TRBJ1-1,CASSQVEGGAFF,TGTGCCAGCAGCCAAGTAGAGGGTGGTGCTTTCTTT
-,TRBV5-1,-,TRBJ1-3,CASSLAGDGNYF,TGCGCCAGCAGCTTGGCGGGGGATGGAAACTATTTT
-,TRBV11-3,-,TRBJ2-3,CASSPGGSTDTQYF,TGTGCCAGCAGCCCTGGAGGGAGCACAGATACGCAGTATTTT
-,TRBV30,-,TRBJ1-6,CAWRQAGGQSPLHF,TGTGCCTGGCGACAGGCTGGAGGACAATCACCCCTCCACTTT
-,TRBV6-5,-,TRBJ1-2,CASSSWGGAYGYTF,TGTGCCAGCAGTTCTTGGGGCGGGGCCTATGGCTACACCTTC
few,TRBV12-3/TRBV12-4,TRBD1,TRBJ1-2,CASSPTGNGYTF,TGTGCCAGCAGCCCGACAGGGAACGGCTACACCTTC
-,TRBV10-3,-,TRBJ2-1,CAISESHIALGAHNEQFF,TGTGCCATCAGTGAGTCACACATCGCCCTAGGTGCTCACAATGAGCAGTTCTTC
-,TRBV5-1,TRBD1,TRBJ1-2,CASSMTGHGYTF,TGCGCCAGCAGCATGACAGGGCATGGGTACACCTTC
-,TRBV6-6,-,TRBJ2-2,CASSYSGQENTGELFF,TGTGCCAGCAGTTACTCGGGCCAGGAGAACACCGGGGAGCTGTTTTTT
-,TRBV9,-,TRBJ2-2,CASSVGGRNTGELFF,TGTGCCAGCAGCGTAGGTGGGAGGAACACCGGGGAGCTGTTTTTT
-,TRBV5-1,-,TRBJ1-1,CASSLDSYTEAFF,TGCGCCAGCAGCCTGGACAGCTACACTGAAGCTTTCTTT
-,TRBV27,-,TRBJ2-4,CASSLGGARYIQYF,TGTGCCAGCAGTTTGGGGGGGGCAAGGTACATTCAGTACTTC
-,TRBV19,TRBD1,TRBJ1-5,CASSPTPRGSQPQHF,TGTGCCAGTAGCCCAACCCCCAGGGGGAGCCAGCCCCAGCATTTT
-,TRBV2,-,TRBJ1-2,CASSATGYGYTF,TGTGCCAGCAGTGCAACAGGGTATGGCTACACCTTC
-,TRBV2,-,TRBJ1-1,CASNFRPGQLNTEAFF,TGTGCCAGCAATTTTCGTCCGGGACAACTGAACACTGAAGCTTTCTTT
-,TRBV12-3/TRBV12-4,-,TRBJ2-1,CASSYGRGHEQFF,TGTGCCAGCAGTTATGGCAGGGGACATGAGCAGTTCTTC